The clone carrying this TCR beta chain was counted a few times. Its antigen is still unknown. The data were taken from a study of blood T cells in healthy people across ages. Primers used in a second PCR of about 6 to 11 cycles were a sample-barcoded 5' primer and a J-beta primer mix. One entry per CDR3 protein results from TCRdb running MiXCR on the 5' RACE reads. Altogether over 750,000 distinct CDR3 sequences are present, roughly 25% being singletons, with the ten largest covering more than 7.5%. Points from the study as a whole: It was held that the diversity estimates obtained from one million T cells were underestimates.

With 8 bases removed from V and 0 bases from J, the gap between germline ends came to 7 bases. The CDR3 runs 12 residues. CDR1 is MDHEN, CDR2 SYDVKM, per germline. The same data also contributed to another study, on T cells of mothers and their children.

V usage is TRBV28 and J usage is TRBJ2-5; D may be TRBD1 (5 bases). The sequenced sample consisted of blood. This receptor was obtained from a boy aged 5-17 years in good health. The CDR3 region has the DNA TGTGCCAGCCGACAGAACCAAGAGACCCAGTACTTC. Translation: CASRQNQETQYF.